Given below is one TCR beta chain in context. The CDR3 is 13 residues long. Deletions cut 1 base from V and 7 bases from J, with 10 bases between. Germline V gene lookup returns CDR1 MGHRA and CDR2 YSYEKL. Clones were sequenced by immunoSEQ multiplex PCR, and TCRdb holds only the in-frame ones, with some missing. The sample carries 150,000 or so clones, approximately 91% recorded once. This sample is drawn from a study of blood T cell repertoires in COVID-19. Study-wide background: T cells, B-cell-depleted T cells, or PBMCs provided the cDNA or gDNA that served as material.

Input material: peripheral blood. The clonotype originates from a man in his late teens or twenties with acute or convalescent COVID-19. This chain links TRBV4-1 with TRBJ1-2, with unresolved D. The CDR3 bases are TGCGCCAGCAGCCAAGCGTCTTACGGTGGCTACACCTTC. Translated, it gives CASSQASYGGYTF.